This note documents a single TCR beta chain sequence. Antigen specificity is unknown. The V and J ends lost 3 bases and 5 bases, in that order; junction bases with no gene match: 2. Germline assignment: CDR1 SGHDT and CDR2 YYEEEE. The CDR3 has 13 amino acids. The source of the sample is a study of cytomegalovirus exposure and HLA in healthy donors. About the research overall: The same platform used for the approximately 670 first-cohort repertoires was also used for the 120 or so validation repertoires, as a later analysis reported. Overall study results and limits: Most TCR sequences were uncommon, yet certain public TCRs appeared in many donors. Researchers counted 164 TCR beta chains as cytomegalovirus-associated.

Profiling relied on immunoSEQ multiplex PCR, and the TCRdb table lists in-frame clones only, not all of them. The sample carries around 200,000 clones, approximately 84% recorded once. The sequenced sample consisted of PBMCs. This clonotype originated in a woman between 18 and 29 years old in good health and CMV-seropositive. The rearrangement links TRBV5-6 to TRBJ1-2; 9 bases fit TRBD1. The CDR3 DNA reads as TGTGCCAGCAGCTGGGACAGGGAATATGGCTACACCTTC. This sequence encodes CASSWDREYGYTF.